This T cell receptor (beta chain) was identified in a study of shared clonotypes between healthy human individuals. Data came from immunoSEQ multiplex PCR; TCRdb stores just in-frame clones and leaves some out. The table lists 800,000 or so clones, about 97% of them singletons, with less than 0.25% in the top ten. V was clipped by 5 bases and J by 7 bases, with 14 bases between them. The germline V gene encodes CDR1 KGHSH and CDR2 LQKENI. The CDR3 extends over 13 amino acids. Naive CD8 cells were CD45RO-negative, positively selected for CCR7, excluding terminally differentiated effector memory CD45RA+ cells.

This sequence originates from a man aged 30-40 years in good health. Sequenced input: naive CD8+ T cells sorted from blood. The chain carries TRBV18 and TRBJ1-1; D uncertain. The CDR3 sequence: CASSAKDDIEAFF. CDR3 DNA sequence: TGTGCCAGCTCAGCGAAGGACGATATTGAAGCTTTCTTT.